This TCR beta chain came from a study of identical twins. Study observations and caveats: Cross-sectional statistics, not tracking of the same donors, supported the conclusions.

TCRdb ran MiXCR on the 5' RACE reads and lists one entry per CDR3 protein. The table has about 790,000 distinct CDR3 sequences, 15% to 20% seen once. This clonotype occurred a few times. Antigen unknown. This CDR3 is 13 amino acids long. The germline V gene encodes CDR1 ENHRY and CDR2 SYGVKD. V lost 5 bases, J lost 4 bases, and 8 bases lay in between. This sample also belongs to another study, concerning T cells expressing NK-cell markers. That report notes: Investigators obtained TCR beta repertoires from sorted CD3+CD56+NKG2C+, CD3+CD56+NKG2C- and CD3+CD56-NKG2C+ T cells.

Sample: PBMCs. The genes are TRBV10-3 and TRBJ2-2; D unclear. The TCR comes from a woman aged 18-35 years in good health. CDR3 nucleotides: TGTGCCATCAGTAGACCGGCCACCGGGGAGCTGTTTTTT. Protein sequence: CAISRPATGELFF.